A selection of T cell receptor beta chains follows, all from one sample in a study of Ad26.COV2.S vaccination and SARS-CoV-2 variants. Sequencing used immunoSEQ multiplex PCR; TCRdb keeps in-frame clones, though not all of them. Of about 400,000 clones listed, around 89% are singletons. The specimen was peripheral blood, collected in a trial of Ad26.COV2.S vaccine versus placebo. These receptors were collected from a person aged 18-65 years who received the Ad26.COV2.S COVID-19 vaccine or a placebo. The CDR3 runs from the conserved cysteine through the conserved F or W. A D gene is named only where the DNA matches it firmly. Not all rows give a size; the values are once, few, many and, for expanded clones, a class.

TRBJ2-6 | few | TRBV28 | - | TGTGCCAGCTCTTCGGCAGAATCTGGGGCCAACGTCCTGACTTTC | CASSSAESGANVLTF
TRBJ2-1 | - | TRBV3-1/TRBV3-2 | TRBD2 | TGTGCCAGCAGCCAAGGGACTAGCGCTTACAATGAGCAGTTCTTC | CASSQGTSAYNEQFF
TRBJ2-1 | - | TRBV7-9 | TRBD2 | TGTGCCAGTCCAGGGGGACTAGCGGGAGACCCAAGCTACAATGAGCAGTTCTTC | CASPGGLAGDPSYNEQFF
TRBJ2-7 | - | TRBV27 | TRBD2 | TGTGCCAGCAGTTTGGTAGCGGGATCCTACGAGCAGTACTTC | CASSLVAGSYEQYF
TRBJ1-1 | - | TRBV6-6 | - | TGTGCCAGCACCCAGGAACAGGGAACTGAAGCTTTCTTT | CASTQEQGTEAFF
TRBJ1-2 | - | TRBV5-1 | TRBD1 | TGCGCCAGCAGCTTCGAGACAGGGGGTTTGGGCTACACCTTC | CASSFETGGLGYTF
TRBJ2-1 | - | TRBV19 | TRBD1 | TGTGCCAGTAGCGAACCCGGGACAGGCTACAATGAGCAGTTCTTC | CASSEPGTGYNEQFF
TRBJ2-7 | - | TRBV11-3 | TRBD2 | TGTGCCAGCAGCTTAGCTAGCGGGATTACCTACGAGCAGTACTTC | CASSLASGITYEQYF
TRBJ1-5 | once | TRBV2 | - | TGTGCCAGCAGTGGGGCAGGAATGAGCAATCAGCCCCAGCATTTT | CASSGAGMSNQPQHF
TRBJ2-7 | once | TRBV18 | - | TGTGCCAGCTCACCTGGGACAACGAGCTCCTACGAGCAGTACTTC | CASSPGTTSSYEQYF
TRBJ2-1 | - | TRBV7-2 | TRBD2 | TGTGCCAGCAGCTTAAACGGGAGGAGGGATGAGCAGTTCTTC | CASSLNGRRDEQFF
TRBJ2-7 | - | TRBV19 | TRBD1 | TGTGCCAGTAGTATCTGGGGGACAGGGATGCATTCGTCGTACGAGCAGTACTTC | CASSIWGTGMHSSYEQYF
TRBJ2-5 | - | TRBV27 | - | TGTGCCAGCAGTTTAGAGGCTAGAGGGCAGACCCAGTACTTC | CASSLEARGQTQYF
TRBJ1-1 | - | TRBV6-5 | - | TGTGCCAGCAGCCAAAATGGGGGTAACACTGAAGCTTTCTTT | CASSQNGGNTEAFF
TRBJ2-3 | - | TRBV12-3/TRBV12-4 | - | TGTGCCAGCGGCTGGGGAGATACGCAGTATTTT | CASGWGDTQYF
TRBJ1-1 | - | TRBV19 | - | TGTGCCAGTAGGACCGCAGTTGGGGCCCCCAGGACTGAAGCTTTCTTT | CASRTAVGAPRTEAFF
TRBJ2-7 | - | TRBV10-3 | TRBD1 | TGTGCCATCAGTGAGTCGGTGGGACAGGGGGTTCCCGAGCAGTACTTC | CAISESVGQGVPEQYF
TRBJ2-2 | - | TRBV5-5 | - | TGTGCCAGCAGCCCATTGGGTAGCGTCGGGGAGCTGTTTTTT | CASSPLGSVGELFF
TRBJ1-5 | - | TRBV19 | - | TGTGCCAGTAGTAAACAGGGTAGCAATCAGCCCCAGCATTTT | CASSKQGSNQPQHF
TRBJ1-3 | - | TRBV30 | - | TGTGCCTGGAGTGTCCTTTTAGTGGGAGGGTCCTCTGGAAACACCATATATTTT | CAWSVLLVGGSSGNTIYF
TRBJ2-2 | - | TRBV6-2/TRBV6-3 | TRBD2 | TGTGCCAGCAGACCTAGCGGGAGGGCCCACACCGGGGAGCTGTTTTTT | CASRPSGRAHTGELFF